This T cell receptor beta chain is from a study of cytomegalovirus exposure and HLA in healthy donors (dated by TCRdb to about 2017). Context from the whole study: In an earlier analysis of some 610 of the donors, 276 Gb of sequence data and 90 million to 130 million unique TCR beta sequences from roughly 200 million T cells were reported. An earlier analysis of around 540 of the donors applied high-throughput TCR beta sequencing to assess whether each TCR beta V gene segment acted as functional or pseudogenic. In addition to the first cohort of roughly 700 subjects, a separate validation cohort of 130 or so different subjects was used. In a later genetic analysis, genome-wide SNP genotypes for about three fifths of the 666 donors were used, and that subset was treated as a discovery cohort. Both class I and class II loci were covered by HLA typing, at four-digit resolution. Donor age, sex, ethnicity and CMV serostatus were compiled alongside the repertoire data. The genetic ancestry cluster associated with self-reported Caucasian donors included 81% of the roughly 400 genotyped donors. The aim of the study was to test whether cataloging public T cell receptors could identify signatures of past pathogen exposure. Every repertoire in the discovery cohort had been generated on one and the same sequencing platform. The study profiled the T cell repertoires of more than 500 subjects by immunosequencing and related them to cytomegalovirus serostatus. Across approximately 420 genotyped donors of the cohort, an average of approximately 240,000 unique TCR beta nucleotide sequences per donor were sequenced, and 15% to 20% of those sequences were non-productive. Around 320 gigabases of sequencing data and tens of millions of unique TCR sequences were included in an early release covering several hundred HLA-typed donors. In the later analysis, no new phenotypic data were used to find candidate immune exposures; instead, reliance was placed on TCR beta sequences and their occurrence across donors. High-throughput TCR immunosequencing, statistical association of individual TCRs with disease status, and machine learning were combined to predict cytomegalovirus infection status. A later analysis re-examined previously published TCR beta repertoires from more than 550 donors and added high-resolution HLA genotyping to investigate patterns of TCR occurrence. Typing coverage varied by locus: about 620-630 donors for A, B, C, DRB1 and DQB1; approximately 500 for DQA1; around 570 for DPA1; under 490 for DPB1. Because of strong linkage in the cohort, roughly five DR-DQ haplotypes were treated as single units for association and clustering.

In total, 500 to 700 healthy bone marrow donors made up the cohort. All cohort members were sampled while nominally healthy, although unrecorded immune exposures were likely present. The donor was CMV seronegative and belonged to the group of over 350 seronegative cohort members. Each donor provided a peripheral blood sample, and peripheral blood mononuclear cells were used for TCR beta sequencing. The Qiagen DNeasy Blood Extraction Kit was used to extract genomic DNA from the blood cell samples. Library preparation was by the immunoSEQ multiplex PCR assay. For the multiplex PCR, a mixture combining 60 forward primers for TCR Vbeta segments and 13 reverse primers for TCR Jbeta segments was used. The CDR3 region of rearranged TCR beta genes was amplified from genomic DNA with a multiplex PCR assay. The amplified TCR beta libraries were sequenced on the Illumina HiSeq System as 87-base-pair reads. The study's processing was this. Across the 670 or so repertoires, a later analysis counted about 81 million unique TCR beta chains, roughly 11 million of which were shared by at least two donors. A nearest-neighbor algorithm error-corrected the raw reads and collapsed the reads into unique sequences, merging closely related sequences to remove PCR and sequencing errors. V, D and J gene segments were assigned by aligning CDR3 sequences to IMGT reference sequences. For a sequence to be retained, at least a six-nucleotide match to both a V gene segment and a J gene segment was required. A rearrangement counted as productive if the CDR3 had no stop codons and remained in frame with V and J, and every other rearrangement counted as non-productive. CDR3 was defined according to IMGT convention as the region running from the second conserved V-encoded cysteine to the conserved J-encoded phenylalanine. Sequences without an unambiguous match to a single V gene segment were excluded from the earlier analysis of about 600 of the donors. In an earlier analysis of several hundred of the donors, V segments were called functional above 56.7% productive rearrangements and were called segregating when the between-donor standard deviation exceeded 5%. A statistical classification framework was developed to diagnose cytomegalovirus status using the catalog of TCR beta chain sequences. A later analysis assigned V and J genes by comparing TCR nucleotide sequences with IMGT/GENE-DB human TR gene sequences. A later analysis assigned CDR3 sequences and most-parsimonious VDJ recombination scenarios with the TCRdist pipeline. In a later analysis, every TCR beta chain was defined by the combination of its CDR3 amino acid sequence and its V-gene family, and reads without a unique V-gene family were dropped. In a later analysis, some 600 highly shared, low-generation-probability nucleotide sequences were removed to address suspected cross-contamination and a sequencing artifact. In a later analysis, a clonal expansion index was calculated for each public chain from normalized within-repertoire ranks of inferred template counts. In a later analysis, generation probabilities were computed using a VDJ recombination model fitted to out-of-frame rearrangements, and the results were checked against IGoR. A later analysis scored TCR-TCR, TCR-HLA and TCR-CMV co-occurrence with hypergeometric tests, applying a repertoire-size bias correction to TCR pairs. A later analysis estimated false discovery rates by permuting HLA or CMV assignments 20 times. A later analysis grouped co-occurring TCRs with DBSCAN, adding TCRdist sequence similarity when clustering within HLA-allele-positive subsets. For co-occurrence clustering, repertoires with fewer than 30,000 or more than 120,000 public chains were excluded, along with five or six repertoires with anomalous nucleotide sharing. This is the immuneACCESS table as TCRdb keeps it, with only in-frame sequences that have V and J called. A part of the clones is gone; compared with another copy, unresolved V genes explain less than half, and the rest is unexplained. From that table come the V and J calls and clone size; the DNA was used to work out D and trimming. This sample comprises approximately 140,000 clones, roughly 79% of them detected only once. 1.8% of the sample comes from the top ten.

Broader findings and caveats from the paper: Immune exposure information for the cohort was limited to CMV serostatus. A later genetic analysis associated a missense DCLRE1C variant with V-gene and J-gene trimming of TCR beta chains, and an independent cohort replicated the association. Strong co-occurrence of HLA alleles, especially DR and DQ, made assigning TCR associations to individual alleles difficult. According to a later genetic analysis, donors in an Asian-associated ancestry cluster had fewer N-insertions in productive TCRs than the approximately 630-donor mean. Specific HLA alleles were associated with over 15,000 TCR beta sequences at a false discovery rate of 0.05 in a later analysis. Most CMV-associated TCR beta chains appeared to be HLA-restricted in a later analysis, and the HLA associations seemed to be driven largely by CMV exposure. Because some donors lacked HLA typing at each locus, the association tests relied only on the typed subset. In this cohort, only TCR beta chains were sequenced, and detectable features were limited by the absence of alpha or paired-chain data. It was suggested by the authors that the approach could potentially be generalized to other disease states and immunological phenotypes. A further reported finding was that TCR beta sequences accurately predicted the HLA-A and HLA-B alleles for most subjects in the first cohort. In vitro tests confirmed that a few of the cytomegalovirus-associated TCR beta chains recognize cytomegalovirus antigens. A cluster of highly shared sequence variants was judged likely to represent a technical artifact of the sequencing pipeline. According to a later analysis, TCR association rates differed among HLA loci, with DRB1 alleles showing the most associated TCRs and HLA-C alleles showing the fewest. Presence/absence analyses assumed roughly uniform sequencing depth across donors, an assumption that may not hold. An earlier analysis of around 600 of the donors showed that most TCR beta V segments appeared in productive rearrangements either about 87% or about 30% of the time, which broadly matched IMGT annotations. Correlated functional status among segregating V segments might reflect linkage disequilibrium, but an unknown experimental factor could not be ruled out. Across donors, most TCR sequences were observed very rarely, whereas some public TCRs were present in many individuals. In the study, 164 TCR beta chains were listed as associated with cytomegalovirus. Some IMGT-functional V segments, including TRBV6-2 and TRBV6-3, could not be distinguished by the 87-base-pair reads and were therefore excluded. In a later analysis, HLA-associated TCR beta chains showed more clonal expansion and lower generation probabilities than non-associated chains that were equally common. About 15 rarely observed V segments, including chromosome 9 orphons, were excluded from the earlier analysis of about 600 of the donors because counts were too low. The classifier was reported to diagnose cytomegalovirus status with high specificity and sensitivity in both the original cohort and the validation cohort. According to a later analysis, parvovirus B19, influenza, CMV and Epstein-Barr virus appeared linked to several top co-occurrence clusters.

This clone turned up a few times. Its antigen is currently not known. It has no much larger one-base neighbor in the sample; base qualities were not kept. The trim is 1 base for V and 2 bases for J, with a gap of 16 bases between the germline ends. CDR1 and CDR2 are read off the germline V gene as SGHRS and YFSETQ. Taken from cysteine to phenylalanine, the CDR3 has 16 residues. CDR3 DNA only is kept here, 48 bases in frame from base 1. The sequence is built from TRBV5-1 and TRBJ2-7; D gene: possibly TRBD2, on 6 matching bases. Sequences were obtained from PBMCs. This TCR derives from a woman aged 45-59 years in good health and CMV-seronegative. The nucleotide sequence is TGCGCCAGCAGCTTGAACGGGAGAGGGTCCACCTACGAGCAGTACTTC. Translated, this is CASSLNGRGSTYEQYF.